This T cell receptor (beta chain) is drawn from a study of shared clonotypes between healthy human individuals. Assay execution took place at the deep level. TCRdb keeps only in-frame clones here, not all; method: immunoSEQ multiplex PCR. There are more than 400,000 clones in the sample; about 72% occur only once, and more than 10% lies in the top ten. Broader study findings: Limitation of the genetic and exposure-history diversity represented came from the few donors.

The V end was cut by 4 bases, the J end by 3 bases, with 14 bases between. There are 15 residues in the CDR3. The germline CDR1 and CDR2 sequences are ENHRY and SYGVKD. This clone has just a few counts. The antigen remains unidentified. This sequence was found in a woman between 40 and 50 years old in good health. Some clones in this sample may be carry-over from other donors' samples. The material sequenced was PBMCs. The V gene is TRBV10-3, the J gene TRBJ2-3; D is ambiguous. CDR3 DNA sequence: TGTGCCATCAGTGCAACGGACCCCACTACAGATACGCAGTATTTT. This encodes CAISATDPTTDTQYF.